These T cell receptor beta chains were read from a single sample in a study of post-analysis software for immune sequencing data. TCRdb re-analysed the PCR reads in MiXCR, keeping a single row per CDR3 protein. The table includes fewer than 850,000 distinct CDR3 sequences, under 60% detected once. Material: blood. These receptor sequences come from a girl between 5 and 17 years old with multiple sclerosis. The CDR3 runs from the conserved cysteine through the conserved F or W. D genes are given only for firm matches. Part of the rows lack a size; the others show once, few, many or a class for expanded clones.

clone size: NA; V gene: TRBV5-1; J gene: TRBJ1-1; D gene: NA; CDR3 protein: CASSLEGTTEAFF; CDR3 DNA: TGCGCCAGCAGCTTGGAGGGTACCACTGAAGCTTTCTTT
clone size: few; V gene: TRBV6-5; J gene: TRBJ2-7; D gene: NA; CDR3 protein: CASKGRAYEQYF; CDR3 DNA: TGTGCCAGCAAAGGACGAGCCTACGAGCAGTACTTC
clone size: NA; V gene: TRBV12-5; J gene: TRBJ2-5; D gene: TRBD2; CDR3 protein: CASGPTTGEVGLAGKETQYF; CDR3 DNA: TGTGCTAGTGGCCCAACGACAGGGGAGGTAGGACTAGCGGGAAAAGAGACCCAGTACTTC
clone size: NA; V gene: TRBV7-9; J gene: TRBJ2-7; D gene: NA; CDR3 protein: CASSFGDLSSYEQYF; CDR3 DNA: TGTGCCAGCAGTTTCGGCGACTTAAGCTCCTACGAGCAGTACTTC
clone size: few; V gene: TRBV14; J gene: TRBJ2-1; D gene: NA; CDR3 protein: CASSPGAERASSYNEQFF; CDR3 DNA: TGTGCCAGCAGCCCGGGCGCGGAGCGGGCTAGCTCCTACAATGAGCAGTTCTTC
clone size: NA; V gene: TRBV9; J gene: TRBJ2-3; D gene: TRBD2; CDR3 protein: CASSASGRGTNTQYF; CDR3 DNA: TGTGCCAGCAGCGCAAGCGGGAGAGGCACAAATACGCAGTATTTT
clone size: NA; V gene: TRBV7-8; J gene: TRBJ2-3; D gene: TRBD1; CDR3 protein: CATGTGGGSRPSTDTQYF; CDR3 DNA: TGTGCCACCGGGACAGGGGGGGGCTCCAGACCCAGCACAGATACGCAGTATTTT
clone size: NA; V gene: TRBV20-1; J gene: TRBJ2-7; D gene: TRBD2; CDR3 protein: CSARVLAGYYEQYF; CDR3 DNA: TGCAGTGCTAGAGTGCTAGCGGGGTACTACGAGCAGTACTTC
clone size: NA; V gene: TRBV10-1; J gene: TRBJ2-4; D gene: NA; CDR3 protein: CAPRGVRRSGLAKNIQYF; CDR3 DNA: TGCGCCCCCAGGGGCGTCAGGAGGTCTGGACTAGCCAAAAACATTCAGTACTTC
clone size: NA; V gene: TRBV4-3; J gene: TRBJ2-3; D gene: NA; CDR3 protein: CASSQDHRRGTQGYTQYF; CDR3 DNA: TGCGCCAGCAGCCAAGATCATAGGAGGGGGACCCAAGGATATACGCAGTATTTT
clone size: NA; V gene: TRBV18; J gene: TRBJ2-5; D gene: TRBD1; CDR3 protein: CASSPAGTGEETQYF; CDR3 DNA: TGTGCCAGCTCACCTGCCGGGACAGGGGAAGAGACCCAGTACTTC
clone size: NA; V gene: TRBV20-1; J gene: TRBJ2-5; D gene: NA; CDR3 protein: CSARVSERGETQYF; CDR3 DNA: TGCAGTGCTAGAGTATCAGAGAGGGGCGAGACCCAGTACTTC
clone size: NA; V gene: TRBV5-6; J gene: TRBJ2-1; D gene: NA; CDR3 protein: CASNYPRGQETQFF; CDR3 DNA: TGTGCCAGCAACTACCCCCGGGGACAAGAGACCCAGTTCTTC